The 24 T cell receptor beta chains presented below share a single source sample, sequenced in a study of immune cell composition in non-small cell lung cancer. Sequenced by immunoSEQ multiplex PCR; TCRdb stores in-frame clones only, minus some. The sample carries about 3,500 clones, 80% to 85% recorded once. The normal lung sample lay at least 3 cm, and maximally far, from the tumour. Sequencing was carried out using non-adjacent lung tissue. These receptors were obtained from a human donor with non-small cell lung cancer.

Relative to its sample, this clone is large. The CDR3 reads CAWRRWSAYNEQFF. The DNA of the CDR3 is TGTGCCTGGAGGCGATGGAGCGCCTACAATGAGCAGTTCTTC. The genes are TRBV30 and TRBJ2-1; D is unclear. V lost 3 bases, J lost 2 bases, and 11 bases lay in between. The CDR3 is 14 residues long. In germline, CDR1 is GTSNPN, CDR2 SVGIG (reference sequence).

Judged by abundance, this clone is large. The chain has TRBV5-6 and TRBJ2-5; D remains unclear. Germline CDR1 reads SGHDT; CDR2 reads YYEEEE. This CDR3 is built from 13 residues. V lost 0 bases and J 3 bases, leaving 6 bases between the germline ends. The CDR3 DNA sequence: TGTGCCAGCAGCTTGGCCTTGGAAGAGACCCAGTACTTC. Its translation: CASSLALEETQYF.

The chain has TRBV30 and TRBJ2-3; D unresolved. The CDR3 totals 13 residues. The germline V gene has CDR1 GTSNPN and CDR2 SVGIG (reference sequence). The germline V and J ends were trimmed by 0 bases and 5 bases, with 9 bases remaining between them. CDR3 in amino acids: CAWSVRSGDTQYF. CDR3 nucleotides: TGTGCCTGGAGTGTACGGTCAGGAGATACGCAGTATTTT.

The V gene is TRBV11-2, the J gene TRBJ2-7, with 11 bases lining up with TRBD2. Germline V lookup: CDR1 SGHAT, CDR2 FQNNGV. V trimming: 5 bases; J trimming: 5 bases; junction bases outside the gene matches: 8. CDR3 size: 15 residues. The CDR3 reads CASSLRLAGSDEQYF. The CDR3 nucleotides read TGTGCCAGCAGCCTCAGACTAGCGGGAAGCGACGAGCAGTACTTC.

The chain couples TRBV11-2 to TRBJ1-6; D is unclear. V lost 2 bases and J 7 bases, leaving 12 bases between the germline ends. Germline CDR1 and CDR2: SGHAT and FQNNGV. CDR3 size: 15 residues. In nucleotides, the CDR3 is TGTGCCAGCAGCTTAACCCCGGGAGTAAATTCACCCCTCCACTTT. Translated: CASSLTPGVNSPLHF.

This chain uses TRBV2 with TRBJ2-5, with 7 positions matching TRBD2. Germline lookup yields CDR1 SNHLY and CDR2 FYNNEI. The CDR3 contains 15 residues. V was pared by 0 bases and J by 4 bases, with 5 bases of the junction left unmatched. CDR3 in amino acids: CASSEAGGRGETQYF. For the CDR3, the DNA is TGTGCCAGCAGTGAAGCGGGAGGGAGGGGAGAGACCCAGTACTTC.

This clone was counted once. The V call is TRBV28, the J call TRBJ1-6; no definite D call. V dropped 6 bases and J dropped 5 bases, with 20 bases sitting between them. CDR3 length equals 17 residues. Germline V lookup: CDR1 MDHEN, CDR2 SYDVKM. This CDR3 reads CASRARREARDNSPLHF. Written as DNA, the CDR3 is TGTGCCAGCAGGGCCCGCCGGGAAGCTCGGGATAATTCACCCCTCCACTTT.

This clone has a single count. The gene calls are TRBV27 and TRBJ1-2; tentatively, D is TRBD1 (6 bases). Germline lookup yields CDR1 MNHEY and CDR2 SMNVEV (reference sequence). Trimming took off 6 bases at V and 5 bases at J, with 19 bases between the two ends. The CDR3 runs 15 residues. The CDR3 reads CASSLSGTQFYGYTF. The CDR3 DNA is TGTGCCAGCAGCCTCTCCGGGACACAATTTTATGGCTACACCTTC.

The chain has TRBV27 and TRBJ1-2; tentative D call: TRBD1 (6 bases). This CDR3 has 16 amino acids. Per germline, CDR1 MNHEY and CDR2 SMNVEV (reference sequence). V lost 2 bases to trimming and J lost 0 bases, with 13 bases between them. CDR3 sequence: CASSLGGPPANYGYTF. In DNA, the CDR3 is TGTGCCAGCAGTTTAGGGGGGCCACCCGCTAACTATGGCTACACCTTC.

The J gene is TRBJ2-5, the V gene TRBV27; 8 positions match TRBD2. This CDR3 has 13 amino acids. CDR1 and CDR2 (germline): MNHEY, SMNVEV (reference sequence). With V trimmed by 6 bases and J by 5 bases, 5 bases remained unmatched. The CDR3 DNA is TGTGCCAGCAGAATAGCGGGAATCGAGACCCAGTACTTC. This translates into CASRIAGIETQYF.

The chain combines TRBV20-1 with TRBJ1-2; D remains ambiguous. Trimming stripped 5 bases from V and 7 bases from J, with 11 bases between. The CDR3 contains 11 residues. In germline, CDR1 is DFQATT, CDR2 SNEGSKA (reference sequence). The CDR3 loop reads CSAQGRRGYTF. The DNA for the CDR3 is TGCAGTGCTCAAGGACGTCGTGGCTACACCTTC.

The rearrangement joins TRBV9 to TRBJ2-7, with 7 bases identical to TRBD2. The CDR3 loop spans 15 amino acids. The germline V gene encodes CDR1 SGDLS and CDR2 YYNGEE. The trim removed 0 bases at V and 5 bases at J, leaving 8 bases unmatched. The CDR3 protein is CASSVVGRPGNEQYF. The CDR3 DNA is TGTGCCAGCAGCGTAGTCGGGAGGCCCGGCAACGAGCAGTACTTC. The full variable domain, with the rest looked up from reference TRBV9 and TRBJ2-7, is DSGVTQTPKHLITATGQRVTLRCSPRSGDLSVYWYQQSLDQGLQFLIQYYNGEERAKGNILERFSAQQFPDLHSELNLSSLELGDSALYFCASSVVGRPGNEQYFGPGTRLTVT.

The CDR3 DNA reads as TGTGCCTGGACCCCTGGACAGAGCTCGGGTCAGCCCCAGCATTTT. Protein: CAWTPGQSSGQPQHF. The chain couples TRBV30 to TRBJ1-5, with D possibly being TRBD1 (6 bases). V was pared by 4 bases and J by 6 bases, with 19 bases between. Germline CDR1 reads GTSNPN; CDR2 reads SVGIG (reference sequence). CDR3 length: 15 residues.

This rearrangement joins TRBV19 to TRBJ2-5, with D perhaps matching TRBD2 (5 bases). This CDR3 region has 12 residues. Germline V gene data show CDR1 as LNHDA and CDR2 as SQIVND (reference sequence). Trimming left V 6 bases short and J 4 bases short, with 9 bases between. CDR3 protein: CASRQSGETQYF. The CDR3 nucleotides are TGTGCCAGTAGACAAAGCGGAGAGACCCAGTACTTC.

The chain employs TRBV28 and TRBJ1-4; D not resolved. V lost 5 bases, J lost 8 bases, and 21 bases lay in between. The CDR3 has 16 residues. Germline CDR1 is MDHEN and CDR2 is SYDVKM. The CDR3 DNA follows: TGTGCCAGCAGTCCATCCACGACGGGTCATGTCGAAAAACTGTTTTTT. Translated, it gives CASSPSTTGHVEKLFF.

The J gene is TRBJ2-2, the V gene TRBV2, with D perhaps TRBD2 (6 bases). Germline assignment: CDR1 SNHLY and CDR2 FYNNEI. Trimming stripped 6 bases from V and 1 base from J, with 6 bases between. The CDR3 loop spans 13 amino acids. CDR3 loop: CASRRGNTGELFF. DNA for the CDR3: TGTGCCAGCAGGCGGGGGAACACCGGGGAGCTGTTTTTT.

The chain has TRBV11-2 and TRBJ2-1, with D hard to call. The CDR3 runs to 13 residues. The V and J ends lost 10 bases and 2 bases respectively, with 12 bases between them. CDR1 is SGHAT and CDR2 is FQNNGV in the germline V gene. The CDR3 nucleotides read TGTGCCAAAGGCCAGCGACCCTACAATGAGCAGTTCTTC. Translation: CAKGQRPYNEQFF.

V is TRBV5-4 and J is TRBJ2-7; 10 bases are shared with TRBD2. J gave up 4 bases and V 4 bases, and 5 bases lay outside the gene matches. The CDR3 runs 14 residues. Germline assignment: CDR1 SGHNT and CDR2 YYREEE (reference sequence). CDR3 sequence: CASSRGLAEYEQYF. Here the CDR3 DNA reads TGTGCCAGCAGCCGAGGACTAGCGGAGTACGAGCAGTACTTC.

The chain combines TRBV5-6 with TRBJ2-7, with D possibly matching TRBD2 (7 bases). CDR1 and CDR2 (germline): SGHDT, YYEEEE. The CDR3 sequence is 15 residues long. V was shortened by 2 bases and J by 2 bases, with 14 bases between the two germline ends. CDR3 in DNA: TGTGCCAGCAGCTTAAGGGGAGGGGGGCCCTACGAGCAGTACTTC. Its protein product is CASSLRGGGPYEQYF.

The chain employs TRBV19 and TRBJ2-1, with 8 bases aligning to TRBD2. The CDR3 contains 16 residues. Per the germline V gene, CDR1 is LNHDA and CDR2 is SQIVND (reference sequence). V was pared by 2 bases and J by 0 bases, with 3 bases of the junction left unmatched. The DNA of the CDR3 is TGTGCCAGTAGTATACTAGCGGGTAGCTCCTACAATGAGCAGTTCTTC. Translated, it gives CASSILAGSSYNEQFF.

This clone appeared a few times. The CDR3 nucleotides read TGCGCCAGCAGCCGACTAGCGGGAGGGTCCTACAATGAGCAGTTCTTC. Residues: CASSRLAGGSYNEQFF. The chain has TRBV5-1 and TRBJ2-1; 14 positions match TRBD2. This CDR3 region has 16 residues. Germline lookup yields CDR1 SGHRS and CDR2 YFSETQ. The J segment lost 1 base and the V segment lost 4 bases, leaving 1 base of the junction unmatched.

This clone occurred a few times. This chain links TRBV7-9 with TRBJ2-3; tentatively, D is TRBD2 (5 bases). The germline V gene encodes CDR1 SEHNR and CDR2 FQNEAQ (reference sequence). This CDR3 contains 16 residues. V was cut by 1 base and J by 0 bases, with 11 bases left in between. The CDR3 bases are TGTGCCAGCAGCTTAGACCCCAGCGGAAGCACAGATACGCAGTATTTT. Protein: CASSLDPSGSTDTQYF. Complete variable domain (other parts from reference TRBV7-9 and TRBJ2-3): DTGVSQNPRHKITKRGQNVTFRCDPISEHNRLYWYRQTLGQGPEFLTYFQNEAQLEKSRLLSDRFSAERPKGSFSTLEIQRTEQGDSAMYLCASSLDPSGSTDTQYFGPGTRLTVL.

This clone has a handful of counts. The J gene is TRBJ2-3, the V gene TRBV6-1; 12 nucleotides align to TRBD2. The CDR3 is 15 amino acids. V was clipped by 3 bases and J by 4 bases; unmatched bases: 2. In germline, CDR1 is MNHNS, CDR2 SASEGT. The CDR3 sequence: CASSETSGSADTQYF. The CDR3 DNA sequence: TGTGCCAGCAGTGAGACTAGCGGGAGCGCAGATACGCAGTATTTT.

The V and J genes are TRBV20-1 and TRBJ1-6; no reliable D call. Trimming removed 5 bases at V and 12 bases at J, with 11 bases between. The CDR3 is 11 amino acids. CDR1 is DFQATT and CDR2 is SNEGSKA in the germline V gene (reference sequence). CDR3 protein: CSAAPEGPLHF. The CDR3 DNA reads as TGCAGTGCTGCCCCGGAAGGACCCCTCCACTTT.